Shown below are 31 T cell receptor beta chains from a single sample sequenced in a study of blood T cell repertoires in COVID-19. This table comes from immunoSEQ multiplex PCR, and its TCRdb copy is limited to in-frame clones, with some not included. The repertoire consists of about 280,000 clones, with around 83% occurring once and the leading ten covering less than 5.5%. Sequenced input: PBMCs or T cells enriched from blood (not recorded which). The source of these receptors is a man aged 40-50 years who had been exposed to COVID-19.

The rearrangement uses TRBV5-6 and TRBJ1-2; the match to TRBD1 covers 7 bases. From germline, CDR1 is SGHDT and CDR2 YYEEEE. V dropped 3 bases and J dropped 2; count of bases not matched to a gene: 4. This CDR3 contains 14 residues. In DNA form, the CDR3 reads TGTGCCAGCAGCTGGGGACAGAAGAACTATGGCTACACCTTC. Its protein product is CASSWGQKNYGYTF.

This chain connects TRBV7-8 to TRBJ2-7; 15 bases fit TRBD2. The CDR3 runs 17 residues. Germline V gives CDR1 SGHVS, CDR2 FQNEAQ. The V and J ends lost 3 bases and 5 bases, in that order; junction bases with no gene match: 8. The CDR3, as DNA: TGTGCCAGCAGCTTGCCTCGGACTAGCGGGAGGGCGGACGAGCAGTACTTC. Amino acids: CASSLPRTSGRADEQYF. Looking up the rest from reference TRBV7-8 and TRBJ2-7 gives the full variable domain: GAGVSQSPRYKVAKRGQDVALRCDPISGHVSLFWYQQALGQGPEFLTYFQNEAQLDKSGLPSDRFFAERPEGSVSTLKIQRTQQEDSAVYLCASSLPRTSGRADEQYFGPGTRLTVT.

Here the CDR3 reads CASSQGVGRTADTQYF. For the CDR3, the DNA is TGTGCCAGCAGCCAAGGGGTCGGGAGGACTGCAGATACGCAGTATTTT. The genes are TRBV3-1 (or the pseudogene TRBV3-2) and TRBJ2-3; TRBD2 aligns across 7 bases. The germline CDR1 and CDR2 sequences are LGHDT and YNNKEL (reference sequence). The J segment lost 4 bases and the V segment lost 1 base, leaving 8 bases of the junction unmatched. The CDR3 loop spans 16 amino acids.

The chain joins TRBV30 to TRBJ1-5; 9 nucleotides match TRBD1. The CDR3 contains 15 residues. Germline V gene data show CDR1 as GTSNPN and CDR2 as SVGIG (reference sequence). V was pared by 2 bases and J by 5 bases, with 7 bases of the junction left unmatched. CDR3 nucleotides: TGTGCCTGGAGTATACAGGGGGCTGTCGATCAGCCCCAGCATTTT. This codes for CAWSIQGAVDQPQHF.

The chain couples TRBV5-1 to TRBJ1-4; 7 bases line up with TRBD1. The CDR3 covers 15 residues. V gave up 5 bases and J gave up 5 bases; unmatched junction bases: 9. CDR1 and CDR2 (germline): SGHRS, YFSETQ. The CDR3 region has the DNA TGCGCCAGCAGAGGGCGTCCGGGACAGAATGAAAAACTGTTTTTT. Its translation: CASRGRPGQNEKLFF.

The genes are TRBV27 and TRBJ2-1; D might be TRBD2 (6 bases). V was clipped by 1 base and J by 3 bases, with 13 bases between them. The germline gives CDR1 MNHEY, CDR2 SMNVEV (reference sequence). The CDR3 runs 16 residues. The CDR3 loop reads CASSLYSAGNYNEQFF. DNA of the CDR3: TGTGCCAGCAGTTTATACTCAGCGGGCAACTACAATGAGCAGTTCTTC.

The J gene is TRBJ1-2, the V gene TRBV6-5, with a possible D match to TRBD1 (5 bases). CDR3 length: 14 amino acids. Germline V gene data show CDR1 as MNHEY and CDR2 as SVGAGI. Trimming stripped 2 bases from V and 4 bases from J, with 11 bases between. The CDR3 DNA reads TGTGCCAGCAGTTACAGCAGGGTCAGCTATGGCTACACCTTC. It specifies CASSYSRVSYGYTF.

The chain employs TRBV29-1 and TRBJ2-7; D may be TRBD2 (6 bases). Germline V lookup: CDR1 SQVTM, CDR2 ANQGSEA. Trimming took 7 bases from V and 2 from J, leaving 24 bases between them. The CDR3 has 16 amino acids. The CDR3 nucleotides are TGCAGCGCTGAGGGACTCCTCCCGCACCATCCCTACGAGCAGTACTTC. Its translation: CSAEGLLPHHPYEQYF.

This clone was counted a single time. J is TRBJ1-6 and V is TRBV7-6; the D gene is possibly TRBD1 (6 bases). Deletions cut 6 bases from V and 6 bases from J, with 9 bases between. CDR3 size: 13 residues. Germline assignment: CDR1 SGHVS and CDR2 FNYEAQ. The CDR3 nucleotides are TGTGCCAGCAGAGCAGGGGTTAATTCACCCCTCCACTTT. This translates into CASRAGVNSPLHF.

The chain carries TRBV11-2 and TRBJ2-7; D uncertain. Looked up from germline, CDR1 is SGHAT and CDR2 is FQNNGV. The CDR3 has 12 amino acids. The V and J ends lost 5 bases and 2 bases respectively, with 7 bases between them. This CDR3 is CASSLQAYEQYF. DNA of the CDR3: TGTGCCAGCAGCCTCCAGGCCTACGAGCAGTACTTC.

This clone occurred once. The chain uses TRBV25-1 and TRBJ2-7; D unclear. This CDR3 comprises 11 residues. Germline CDR1 is MGHDK and CDR2 is SYGVNS. Between the trimmed V and J ends, which lost 4 bases and 8 bases, there was a span of 9 bases. The DNA for the CDR3 is TGTGCCAGCAGTGCGTCTATGCAGCAGTACTTC. Residues: CASSASMQQYF.

The genes are TRBV12-3 or TRBV12-4 and TRBJ1-6; no firm D call. This CDR3 is built from 12 residues. Trimming removed 3 bases at V and 6 bases at J, with 3 bases between. The chain's CDR3 is CASSFSNSPLHF. The DNA for the CDR3 is TGTGCCAGCAGTTTTAGTAATTCACCCCTCCACTTT.

The chain joins TRBV29-1 to TRBJ2-7, with TRBD1 matching over 10 bases. With V trimmed by 7 bases and J by 5 bases, 5 bases remained unmatched. Germline values: CDR1 SQVTM, CDR2 ANQGSEA. The CDR3 length is 12 residues. The DNA of the CDR3 is TGCAGCGCGACAGGGGGCGTCAACGAGCAGTACTTC. It translates to CSATGGVNEQYF.

This clone is a singleton in its sample. The chain recombines TRBV6-5 with TRBJ2-1, with TRBD2 matching over 10 bases. CDR1 is MNHEY, CDR2 SVGAGI, per germline. Trimming took 4 bases from V and 6 from J; bases not matched to a gene: 6. The CDR3 contains 15 residues. The CDR3 bases are TGTGCCAGCAGTTGGGACAGACTAGCGGGCAATGAGCAGTTCTTC. Its translation is CASSWDRLAGNEQFF.

The chain is built from TRBV5-1 and TRBJ2-3; possible D gene TRBD2, 6 bases. Trimming shortened V by 3 bases and J by 2 bases, and 13 bases separated the two germline ends. The germline gives CDR1 SGHRS, CDR2 YFSETQ. The CDR3 runs 15 residues. The CDR3 bases are TGCGCCAGCAGCTCCGGTAGCGGTTTCACAGATACGCAGTATTTT. As protein: CASSSGSGFTDTQYF.

The V call is TRBV9, the J call TRBJ2-1, with TRBD2 identical over 8 bases. Looked up from germline, CDR1 is SGDLS and CDR2 is YYNGEE. Germline trimming cut 4 bases from V and 5 bases from J; bases unmatched to any gene: 5. The CDR3 runs 14 residues. As DNA, the CDR3 is TGTGCCAGCAGCCCCGGGACTAGTCACAATGAGCAGTTCTTC. This translates into CASSPGTSHNEQFF.

This clone was seen just once. V is TRBV27 and J is TRBJ1-3; D gene unclear. Germline CDR1 and CDR2: MNHEY and SMNVEV (reference sequence). CDR3 length equals 13 residues. Trimming removed 8 bases from V and 1 base from J, with 9 bases in between. This CDR3 reads CASAGVSGNTIYF. CDR3 sequence (DNA): TGTGCCAGCGCGGGAGTTTCTGGAAACACCATATATTTT.

The chain recombines TRBV9 with TRBJ1-3; D is unresolved. V lost 3 bases and J 0 bases, leaving 10 bases between the germline ends. Looked up from germline, CDR1 is SGDLS and CDR2 is YYNGEE. This CDR3 comprises 15 residues. CDR3 region: CASSEPRSSGNTIYF. The CDR3 DNA reads TGTGCCAGCAGCGAACCCAGAAGCTCTGGAAACACCATATATTTT.

The chain links TRBV6-5 to TRBJ2-2, with 7 bases identical to TRBD2. This CDR3 has 15 residues. The J segment lost 5 bases and the V segment lost 6 bases, leaving 9 bases of the junction unmatched. The germline V gene encodes CDR1 MNHEY and CDR2 SVGAGI. The CDR3 reads CASSPLGSGTGELFF. CDR3 bases: TGTGCCAGCAGCCCCCTTGGTAGCGGGACCGGGGAGCTGTTTTTT.

This chain joins TRBV10-2 and TRBJ2-1, with a tentative D call TRBD1 (5 bases). Germline V gene sequence: CDR1 WSHSY, CDR2 SAAADI. The germline V and J ends were trimmed by 8 bases and 8 bases, with 13 bases remaining between them. The CDR3 contains 12 residues. The CDR3 loop reads CASEDQGDEQFF. CDR3 in DNA: TGCGCCAGCGAAGACCAAGGGGATGAGCAGTTCTTC.

V gene TRBV12-3 or TRBV12-4 combines with J gene TRBJ2-1; D call uncertain. CDR3 length: 13 residues. Trimming took 8 bases from V and 0 from J, leaving 8 bases between them. The CDR3: CASGYSSYNEQFF. CDR3 bases: TGTGCCAGCGGTTACAGCTCCTACAATGAGCAGTTCTTC.

V is TRBV29-1 and J is TRBJ1-5; D possibly corresponds to TRBD1 (6 bases). Germline V gene data show CDR1 as SQVTM and CDR2 as ANQGSEA. This CDR3 region has 15 residues. Trimming removed 6 bases at V and 1 base at J, with 16 bases between. The CDR3 nucleotides read TGCAGCGTGAGGGGGGGTGTTGCGAGCAATCAGCCCCAGCATTTT. It is translated as CSVRGGVASNQPQHF.

The rearrangement uses TRBV18 and TRBJ1-2, with D tentatively TRBD1 (6 bases). From germline, CDR1 is KGHSH and CDR2 LQKENI. V was cut by 6 bases and J by 5 bases, with 25 bases left in between. The CDR3 is 17 residues long. The CDR3 reads CASSPPRGSISGYGYTF. The CDR3 DNA reads TGTGCCAGCTCCCCGCCTAGGGGGAGTATCTCGGGGTATGGCTACACCTTC.

The rearrangement uses TRBV11-3 and TRBJ2-7, with a tentative D call TRBD2 (6 bases). Germline V CDR1 and CDR2: SGHNT, YENEEA. This CDR3 contains 15 residues. Trimming took 1 base from V and 4 from J, leaving 14 bases between them. The CDR3 sequence is CASSLATGLPYEQYF. CDR3 coding DNA: TGTGCCAGCAGCTTAGCTACGGGACTGCCTTACGAGCAGTACTTC.

This rearrangement joins TRBV2 to TRBJ2-5; possible D gene TRBD1, 5 bases. Germline V gives CDR1 SNHLY, CDR2 FYNNEI. Trimming removed 10 bases at V and 3 bases at J, with 18 bases between. The length of the CDR3 is 14 residues. CDR3: CATRRGGAKETQYF. The CDR3 nucleotides are TGTGCCACTCGTAGGGGTGGGGCTAAAGAGACCCAGTACTTC.

The rearrangement uses TRBV6-2 or TRBV6-3 and TRBJ1-6, with 8 bases identical to TRBD1. Germline loops: CDR1 MNHEY, CDR2 SVGEGT. The junction had 8 bases not matched to a gene; V was cut back by 6 bases and J by 10 bases. The length of the CDR3 is 14 residues. The CDR3 spells CASSLDRDGSPLHF. The CDR3 coding sequence is TGTGCCAGCAGCCTGGACAGGGACGGGTCACCCCTCCACTTT.

V and J are TRBV18 and TRBJ2-5; 10 bases line up with TRBD1. Trimming removed 4 bases from V and 5 bases from J; junction bases left unmatched: 13. Germline V gene lookup returns CDR1 KGHSH and CDR2 LQKENI. The CDR3 has 17 residues. The CDR3 is CASSLTAGTGERETQYF. CDR3 sequence (DNA): TGTGCCAGCTCACTCACTGCCGGGACAGGGGAGCGGGAGACCCAGTACTTC.

The V gene is TRBV3-1 (or the pseudogene TRBV3-2), the J gene TRBJ1-5; 9 bases are shared with TRBD1. This CDR3 has 15 amino acids. The germline V gene encodes CDR1 LGHDT and CDR2 YNNKEL (reference sequence). After removal of 2 bases from V and 6 bases from J, the junction contained 5 bases not matched to a gene. DNA for the CDR3: TGTGCCAGCAGCCAAACAGGGGGCCGACTTCAGCCCCAGCATTTT. It yields the protein CASSQTGGRLQPQHF.

This clone was counted between two and nine times. V usage is TRBV5-6 and J usage is TRBJ2-1, with 7 nucleotides matching TRBD1. The CDR3 extends over 15 amino acids. V was pared by 7 bases and J by 0 bases, with 7 bases of the junction left unmatched. CDR1 and CDR2 (germline): SGHDT, YYEEEE. The CDR3 region has the DNA TGTGCCAGCGACAGGACAGGAAGCTCCTACAATGAGCAGTTCTTC. It yields the protein CASDRTGSSYNEQFF.

The chain carries TRBV3-1 (or the pseudogene TRBV3-2) and TRBJ2-7; 14 bases line up with TRBD2. CDR3 length: 19 amino acids. Per the germline V gene, CDR1 is LGHDT and CDR2 is YNNKEL (reference sequence). J was trimmed by 9 bases and V by 2 bases; bases with no gene match: 18. The CDR3 region has the DNA TGTGCCAGCAGCCAACACGCACGGGGGACTAGCGGGAGTACCCCTGGGCAGTACTTC. Its protein product is CASSQHARGTSGSTPGQYF.

This chain uses TRBV5-1 with TRBJ1-4; D is uncertain. V gave up 4 bases and J gave up 3 bases, with 13 bases separating them. This CDR3 has 15 amino acids. Germline assignment: CDR1 SGHRS and CDR2 YFSETQ. The CDR3 loop is CASSAGSAPNEKLFF. The DNA for the CDR3 is TGCGCCAGCAGCGCGGGGAGCGCGCCTAATGAAAAACTGTTTTTT.